This T cell receptor beta chain was observed in a study of beta chain features in type 1 diabetes. Study-wide findings and caveats: A greater similarity of naive, central memory and Treg TCRB repertoires was seen among patients than among healthy donors. Resolution of whether HLA type affects TCRB rearrangement was not achieved here. Shorter TCRB CDR3s, moderately but significantly so, marked every one of the four CD4+ subsets in Type 1 diabetes patients.

Germline CDR1 LNHDA, CDR2 SQIVND (reference sequence). CDR3 length equals 12 residues. The trim removed 6 bases at V and 3 bases at J, leaving 1 base unmatched. The investigators reverse transcribed all of the isolated RNA, so they sequenced expressed TCRB transcripts. Naive, central memory and regulatory T cell samples came to a mean of approximately 3.3 million reads. Profiled with immunoSEQ multiplex PCR; TCRdb holds only in-frame clones, not every one. The profile shows approximately 170,000 clones, 6.5% to 8.5% of them singletons. A note on this clone: Its antigen remains unidentified. This CDR3 is also generated by other DNA sequences in the sample.

The rearrangement joins TRBV19 to TRBJ1-2, with 7 positions matching TRBD1. This clonotype was obtained from a man aged 18 to 29 with type 1 diabetes. Sequencing was done on a sample of central memory CD4+ T cells from blood. DNA for the CDR3: TGTGCCAGTAGCGACAGGGACTATGGCTACACCTTC. It is translated as CASSDRDYGYTF.